This T cell receptor (beta chain) was profiled in a study of regulatory T cells in long-lasting Graves disease. The study's findings and limits: Repertoires from persistent disease leaned toward TRBV28, TRBJ1-2 and TRBJ2-5.

A word on this clonotype: Antigen unknown.

Construction of TCR beta libraries relied on iRepertoire HTBI primers and on Arm-PCR targeting CDR3 regions. One entry per CDR3 protein, called by TCRdb with MiXCR from the multiplex PCR reads. Of about 460,000 distinct CDR3 sequences listed, 22% were seen once; the top ten hold 13%. Germline V gene lookup returns CDR1 GTSNPN and CDR2 SVGIG (reference sequence). The CDR3 totals 12 residues. V was trimmed by 4 bases and J by 6 bases, leaving 10 bases between them. Time point denoted: persistent/refractory GD, antithyroid drugs over 5 years with positive TRAb. Scientists built the TCR library using RNA that was extracted from PBMCs.

The starting material was peripheral blood mononuclear cells (PBMCs), obtained when the disease was refractory, from a patient treated with antithyroid drugs. The V and J genes are TRBV30 and TRBJ2-1; D is perhaps TRBD1 (6 bases). The receptor was isolated from a female donor with Graves disease. This CDR3 reads CAWTGQLNEQFF. CDR3 nucleotides: TGTGCCTGGACAGGACAGCTCAATGAGCAGTTCTTC. Full variable domain (missing parts from reference TRBV30 and TRBJ2-1): SQTIHQWPATLVQPVGSPLSLECTVEGTSNPNLYWYRQAAGRGLQLLFYSVGIGQISSEVPQNLSASRPQDRQFILSSKKLLLSDSGFYLCAWTGQLNEQFFGPGTRLTVL.